This TCR beta chain was obtained from a study of blood T cells in healthy people across ages. The V end was cut by 7 bases, the J end by 6 bases, with 8 bases between. The CDR3 sequence is 11 residues long. CDR1 is MNHNS and CDR2 is SASEGT in the germline V gene. Broader study findings: A strong correlation was found between TCR beta diversity and the percentage of naive T cells.

Regarding this clonotype: Its antigen is unidentified.

A second 7 to 11 cycle PCR used barcoded and J-beta primers. Per-sample output comprised a minimum of 2.5 million paired-end reads containing CDR3. In TCRdb, the 5' RACE reads were re-called with MiXCR into one record per CDR3 protein. The table includes fewer than 900,000 distinct CDR3 sequences, about 34% detected once. Sequenced: blood. The sequence derives from a man in his late teens or twenties in good health. The chain links TRBV6-1 to TRBJ2-3; D uncertain. The CDR3 sequence: CASTPSDTQYF. DNA of the CDR3: TGTGCCAGCACCCCGTCGGATACGCAGTATTTT.